The rows below give T cell receptor beta chains drawn from one sample of a study of T cells in Graves' hyperthyroidism and ophthalmopathy. TCRdb redid the calling of the multiplex PCR reads with MiXCR, one entry per CDR3 protein. The repertoire holds about 400,000 distinct CDR3 sequences, approximately 15% seen once, with 30% to 35% in the top ten. Sequencing was done on a sample of blood. Source of these receptors: a woman aged 25-40 years with Graves' hyperthyroidism. Each CDR3 is given with its conserved first and last residue.

cdr3_aa: CASSSDRAGVNEQFF
v_call: TRBV7-7
j_call: TRBJ2-1

cdr3_aa: CASSQASSRAKNIQYF
v_call: TRBV14
j_call: TRBJ2-4

cdr3_aa: CASSARTGQGGALNEQFF
v_call: TRBV9
j_call: TRBJ2-1

cdr3_aa: CASSTQGGNQPQHF
v_call: TRBV27
j_call: TRBJ1-5

cdr3_aa: CASRRVRANEQFF
v_call: TRBV2
j_call: TRBJ2-1

cdr3_aa: CANRNGQEASGLHEKLFF
v_call: TRBV12-3/TRBV12-4
j_call: TRBJ1-4

cdr3_aa: CSAGTETQYF
v_call: TRBV20-1
j_call: TRBJ2-5

cdr3_aa: CASSLLTGPLLPLHF
v_call: TRBV5-6
j_call: TRBJ1-6

cdr3_aa: CASSVEANTGELFF
v_call: TRBV19
j_call: TRBJ2-2

cdr3_aa: CASSPRTGGTSGNTIYF
v_call: TRBV5-1
j_call: TRBJ1-3

cdr3_aa: CASRPGTSGSNEQFF
v_call: TRBV12-3/TRBV12-4
j_call: TRBJ2-1

cdr3_aa: CASSFPLVGVVAETQYF
v_call: TRBV7-2
j_call: TRBJ2-5

cdr3_aa: CASRDSYMWGTEAFF
v_call: TRBV6-1
j_call: TRBJ1-1

cdr3_aa: CASSISAGSSYEQYF
v_call: TRBV11-2
j_call: TRBJ2-7

cdr3_aa: CAWSLGGGDYYEQYF
v_call: TRBV30
j_call: TRBJ2-7

cdr3_aa: CASSYSAGGGYTF
v_call: TRBV6-6
j_call: TRBJ1-2

cdr3_aa: CASSYLRLADTYEQYF
v_call: TRBV6-6
j_call: TRBJ2-7

cdr3_aa: CASSGGGGTSINEQFF
v_call: TRBV11-3
j_call: TRBJ2-1

cdr3_aa: CASNMNNGQFF
v_call: TRBV3-1
j_call: TRBJ2-1

cdr3_aa: CASSLRVGQGGDTQYF
v_call: TRBV11-3
j_call: TRBJ2-3

cdr3_aa: CASSLLGHGNTIYF
v_call: TRBV12-3/TRBV12-4
j_call: TRBJ1-3

cdr3_aa: CSARPPRSSYNSPLHF
v_call: TRBV20-1
j_call: TRBJ1-6

cdr3_aa: CSALMAQGWNEQFF
v_call: TRBV29-1
j_call: TRBJ2-1

cdr3_aa: CASSTGFNTEAFF
v_call: TRBV10-2
j_call: TRBJ1-1

cdr3_aa: CASSFSGLHNEQFF
v_call: TRBV7-2
j_call: TRBJ2-1

cdr3_aa: CASSFGPSGRLNEQFF
v_call: TRBV5-1
j_call: TRBJ2-1

cdr3_aa: CASREDGSYEQYF
v_call: TRBV12-3/TRBV12-4
j_call: TRBJ2-7

cdr3_aa: CASSYRGQRTNEKLFF
v_call: TRBV6-5
j_call: TRBJ1-4

cdr3_aa: CSVGSRGETQYF
v_call: TRBV29-1
j_call: TRBJ2-5

cdr3_aa: CASSQVMTSGRNPYEQYF
v_call: TRBV3-1
j_call: TRBJ2-7

cdr3_aa: CASSESMGQGAVDQYF
v_call: TRBV10-1
j_call: TRBJ2-5

cdr3_aa: CASSQDTFYEQYF
v_call: TRBV2
j_call: TRBJ2-7

cdr3_aa: CATSRWEVGETQYF
v_call: TRBV15
j_call: TRBJ2-5

cdr3_aa: CASSSSGVYGYTF
v_call: TRBV12-3/TRBV12-4
j_call: TRBJ1-2